This T cell receptor (beta chain) was documented in a study of Graves' ophthalmopathy and Graves' hyperthyroidism. The CDR3 length is 13 residues. Germline V gives CDR1 SGHVS, CDR2 FNYEAQ. The V end lost 4 bases, the J end lost 7 bases, and 10 bases lay between the germline ends. The authors amplified TCR beta CDR3 regions, and they did so from RNA transcripts for repertoire sequencing. First-round RT-PCR with HTBI primers preceded a second-round multiplex PCR. MiXCR, run by TCRdb on the multiplex PCR reads, gives a single entry per CDR3 protein. This sample has around 600,000 distinct CDR3 sequences, with about 38% found just once.

V usage is TRBV7-6 and J usage is TRBJ1-4; D uncertain. Sequenced sample: peripheral blood. The source is an adult man with Graves' ophthalmopathy. The chain's CDR3 is CASSSSGGEKLFF. In DNA form, the CDR3 reads TGTGCCAGCAGCTCCAGTGGAGGTGAAAAACTGTTTTTT.